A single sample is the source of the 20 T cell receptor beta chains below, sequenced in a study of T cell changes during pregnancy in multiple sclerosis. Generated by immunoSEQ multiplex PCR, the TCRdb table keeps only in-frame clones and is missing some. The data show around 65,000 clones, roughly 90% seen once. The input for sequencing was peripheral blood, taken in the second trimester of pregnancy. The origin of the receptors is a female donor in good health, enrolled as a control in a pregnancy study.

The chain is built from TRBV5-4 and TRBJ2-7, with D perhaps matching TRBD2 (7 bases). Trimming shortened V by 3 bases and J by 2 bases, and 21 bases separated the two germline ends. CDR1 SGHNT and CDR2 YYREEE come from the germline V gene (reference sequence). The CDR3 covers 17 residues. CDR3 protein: CASSSPGGAGAPYEQYF. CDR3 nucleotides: TGTGCCAGCAGCTCACCCGGTGGGGCGGGGGCCCCCTACGAGCAGTACTTC.

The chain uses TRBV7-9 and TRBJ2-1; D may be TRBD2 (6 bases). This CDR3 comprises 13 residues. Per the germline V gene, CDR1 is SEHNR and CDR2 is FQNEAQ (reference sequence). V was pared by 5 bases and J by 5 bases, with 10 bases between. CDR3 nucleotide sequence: TGTGCCAGCAGCGGGAGGAATAACAATGAGCAGTTCTTC. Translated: CASSGRNNNEQFF.

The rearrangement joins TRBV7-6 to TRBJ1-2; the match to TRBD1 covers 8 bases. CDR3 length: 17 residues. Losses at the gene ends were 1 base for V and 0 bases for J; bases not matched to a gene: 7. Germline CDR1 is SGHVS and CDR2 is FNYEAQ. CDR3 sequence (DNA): TGTGCCAGCAGCTTAGTGCCCGGGACAGGAGCTAACTATGGCTACACCTTC. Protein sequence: CASSLVPGTGANYGYTF.

CDR3 sequence (DNA): TGTGCCAGCAGCCAGGCAGGGTCGGGTGGGGAGACCCAGTACTTC. It translates to CASSQAGSGGETQYF. V gene TRBV7-3 combines with J gene TRBJ2-5; a weak D match, TRBD1 (5 bases). The germline gives CDR1 SGHTA, CDR2 FQGTGA. CDR3 length: 15 amino acids. V was shortened by 5 bases and J by 5 bases, with 18 bases between the two germline ends.

CDR3: CASSLSASGPYEQYF. In DNA form, the CDR3 reads TGTGCCAGCAGCTTATCGGCTAGCGGACCCTACGAGCAGTACTTC. The chain combines TRBV7-3 with TRBJ2-7, with 7 bases identical to TRBD2. The CDR3 totals 15 residues. Germline trimming cut 2 bases from V and 2 bases from J; bases unmatched to any gene: 6. Germline CDR1 SGHTA, CDR2 FQGTGA.

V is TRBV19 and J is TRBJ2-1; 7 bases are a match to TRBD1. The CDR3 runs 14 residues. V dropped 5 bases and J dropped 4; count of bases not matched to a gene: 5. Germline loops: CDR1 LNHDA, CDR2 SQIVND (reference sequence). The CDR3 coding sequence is TGTGCCAGTAGTTCCCGGGACAGATACAATGAGCAGTTCTTC. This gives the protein CASSSRDRYNEQFF. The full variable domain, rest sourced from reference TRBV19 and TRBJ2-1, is DGGITQSPKYLFRKEGQNVTLSCEQNLNHDAMYWYRQDPGQGLRLIYYSQIVNDFQKGDIAEGYSVSREKKESFPLTVTSAQKNPTAFYLCASSSRDRYNEQFFGPGTRLTVL.

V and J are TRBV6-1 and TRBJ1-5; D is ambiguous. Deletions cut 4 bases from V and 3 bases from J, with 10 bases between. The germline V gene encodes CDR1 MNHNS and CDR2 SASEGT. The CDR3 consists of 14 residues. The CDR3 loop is CASSVRGDNQPQHF. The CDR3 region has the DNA TGTGCCAGCAGTGTTCGGGGAGACAATCAGCCCCAGCATTTT.

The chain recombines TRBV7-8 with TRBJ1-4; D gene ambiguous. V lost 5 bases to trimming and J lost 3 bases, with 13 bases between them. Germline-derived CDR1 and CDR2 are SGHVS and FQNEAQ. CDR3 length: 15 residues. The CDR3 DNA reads TGTGCCAGCAGCCCCTCGGGAGGGTCTAATGAAAAACTGTTTTTT. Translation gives CASSPSGGSNEKLFF.

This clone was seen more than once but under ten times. CDR3 residues: CASSEQGSGELFF. As DNA, the CDR3 is TGCGCCAGCAGTGAACAGGGCAGCGGGGAGCTGTTTTTT. The chain is built from TRBV10-2 and TRBJ2-2, with D possibly TRBD1 on 6 matching bases. V dropped 3 bases and J dropped 7 bases, with 9 bases sitting between them. This CDR3 contains 13 residues. Germline assignment: CDR1 WSHSY and CDR2 SAAADI.

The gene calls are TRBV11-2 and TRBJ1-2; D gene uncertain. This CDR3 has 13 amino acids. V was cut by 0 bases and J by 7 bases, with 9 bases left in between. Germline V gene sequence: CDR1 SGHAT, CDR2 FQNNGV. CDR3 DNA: TGTGCCAGCAGCTTAGACGGGCGGGTTGGCTACACCTTC. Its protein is CASSLDGRVGYTF.

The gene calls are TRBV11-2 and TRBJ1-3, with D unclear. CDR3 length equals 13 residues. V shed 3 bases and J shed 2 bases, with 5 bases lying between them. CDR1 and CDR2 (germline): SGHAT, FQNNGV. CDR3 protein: CASSFGAGNTIYF. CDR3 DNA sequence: TGTGCCAGCAGCTTCGGAGCTGGAAACACCATATATTTT.

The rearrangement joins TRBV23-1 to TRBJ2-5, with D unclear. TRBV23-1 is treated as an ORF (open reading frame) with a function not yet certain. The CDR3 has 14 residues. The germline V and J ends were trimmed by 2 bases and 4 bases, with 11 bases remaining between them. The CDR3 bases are TGCGCCAGCAGTCAAGCAGTTTTGGTAGAGACCCAGTACTTC. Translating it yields CASSQAVLVETQYF.

The CDR3 loop reads CASSASGTGWDEQYF. The CDR3 nucleotides are TGTGCCAGCAGCGCGTCCGGGACAGGGTGGGACGAGCAGTACTTC. The rearrangement uses TRBV7-9 and TRBJ2-7; 9 positions match TRBD1. The germline gives CDR1 SEHNR, CDR2 FQNEAQ (reference sequence). CDR3 length equals 15 residues. V lost 5 bases to trimming and J lost 5 bases; unmatched junction nucleotides: 10.

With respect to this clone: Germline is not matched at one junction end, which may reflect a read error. CDR3 protein: CASSQTRDTEAFF. The CDR3 DNA sequence: TGTGCTAGCAGCCAAACTCGGGACACTGAAGCTTTCTTT. The genes are TRBV7-7 and TRBJ1-1; D uncertain. This CDR3 has 13 residues. Germline lookup yields CDR1 SSHAT and CDR2 FNYEAQ (reference sequence).

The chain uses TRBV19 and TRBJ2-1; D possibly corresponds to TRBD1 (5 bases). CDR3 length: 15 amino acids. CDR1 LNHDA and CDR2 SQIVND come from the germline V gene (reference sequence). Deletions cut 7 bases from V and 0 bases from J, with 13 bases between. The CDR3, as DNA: TGTGCCAGTACTCTAAGGGGTTTCTCCTACAATGAGCAGTTCTTC. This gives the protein CASTLRGFSYNEQFF.

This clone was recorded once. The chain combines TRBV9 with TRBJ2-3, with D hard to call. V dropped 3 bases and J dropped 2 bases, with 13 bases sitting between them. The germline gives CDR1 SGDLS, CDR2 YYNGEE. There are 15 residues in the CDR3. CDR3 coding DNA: TGTGCCAGCAGCGGACACTCGTATCTCACAGATACGCAGTATTTT. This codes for CASSGHSYLTDTQYF.

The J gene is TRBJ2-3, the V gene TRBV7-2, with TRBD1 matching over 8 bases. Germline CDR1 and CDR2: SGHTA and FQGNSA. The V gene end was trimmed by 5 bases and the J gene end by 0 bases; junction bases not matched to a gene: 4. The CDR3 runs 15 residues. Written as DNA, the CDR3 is TGTGCCAGCAGCCAAAACAGGGGGAGCACAGATACGCAGTATTTT. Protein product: CASSQNRGSTDTQYF.

The CDR3 protein is CASSVLEAGAYEQYF. The DNA of the CDR3 is TGTGCCAGTAGTGTTCTCGAGGCGGGGGCCTACGAGCAGTACTTC. The chain employs TRBV19 and TRBJ2-7; 7 bases line up with TRBD2. Germline assignment: CDR1 LNHDA and CDR2 SQIVND (reference sequence). This CDR3 is built from 15 residues. V dropped 5 bases and J dropped 2; count of bases not matched to a gene: 9.

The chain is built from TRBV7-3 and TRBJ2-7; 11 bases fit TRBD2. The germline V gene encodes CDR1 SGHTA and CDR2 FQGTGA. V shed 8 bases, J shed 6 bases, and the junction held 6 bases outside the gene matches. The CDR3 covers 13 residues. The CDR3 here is CASGSSGGFEQYF. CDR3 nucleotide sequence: TGTGCCAGCGGGTCTAGCGGGGGGTTCGAGCAGTACTTC.

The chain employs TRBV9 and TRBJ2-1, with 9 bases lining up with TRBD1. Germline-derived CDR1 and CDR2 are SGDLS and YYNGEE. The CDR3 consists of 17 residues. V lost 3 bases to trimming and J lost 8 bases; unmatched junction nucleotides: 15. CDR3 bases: TGTGCCAGCAGCGCCATAGGGGTAGGACAGGGGAAGGATGAGCAGTTCTTC. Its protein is CASSAIGVGQGKDEQFF.